The clone carrying this T cell receptor (beta chain) was counted a few times. Its target is not known. This sample is part of a study of T-cell memory formation after mild COVID-19. As for the study in general: In these data, TCR clusters were largely donor specific. General study points: Chiefly within CM and EM were the contracting CD4+ clones; CD8+ ones were within EMRA.

TCRdb used MiXCR to reprocess the 5' RACE reads, holding one entry per CDR3 protein. The sample records fewer than 400,000 distinct CDR3 sequences, 10% to 15% being singletons. Material for sequencing was PBMCs or a T cell subset sorted from them (not recorded which). This TCR was sampled from a young man who had mild COVID-19 (a few samples of this study predate the infection). Cell type and time point are not known.

The CDR3 bases are TGCGCCAGCAGCTCCTTAACGAACACTGAAAAACTGTTTTTT. Protein: CASSSLTNTEKLFF. The chain employs TRBV5-1 and TRBJ1-4, with no clear D. This CDR3 is 14 amino acids long. The V and J ends lost 3 bases and 7 bases respectively, with 13 bases between them. CDR1 and CDR2 (germline): SGHRS, YFSETQ.